The present entry profiles one TCR beta chain with its context. Its antigen is not identified. This sample is part of a study of radiotherapy plus CTLA-4 blockade in lung cancer. Study in general: Overall, about 19% of patients showed an objective response, while over 25% attained disease control.

Germline assignment: CDR1 MNHNS and CDR2 SASEGT. V gave up 4 bases and J gave up 2 bases; unmatched junction bases: 9. The CDR3 spans 16 residues. Overall study findings and caveats: Reports state that early shifts in blood T cell clones, with interferon-beta, best predicted response. TCR clones originating in tumors grew in number in blood after radiotherapy plus ipilimumab.

Clones were read by immunoSEQ multiplex PCR, and TCRdb kept only the in-frame ones, dropping some. The table records about 80,000 clones, about 79% of them present only once. Focal radiation with ipilimumab CTLA-4 blockade was given to patients with chemo-refractory metastatic non-small-cell lung cancer. This material consisted of peripheral blood, taken from a patient treated with radiotherapy plus ipilimumab. The J gene is TRBJ2-3, the V gene TRBV6-1; 7 bases map to TRBD2. The clonotype was recovered from a human donor with non-small cell lung cancer whose response to radiotherapy plus ipilimumab could not be evaluated. Some clones in this sample may be carry-over from other donors' samples. CDR3: CASSAHGGGYTDTQYF. The CDR3 bases are TGTGCCAGCAGTGCCCATGGGGGGGGATACACAGATACGCAGTATTTT.